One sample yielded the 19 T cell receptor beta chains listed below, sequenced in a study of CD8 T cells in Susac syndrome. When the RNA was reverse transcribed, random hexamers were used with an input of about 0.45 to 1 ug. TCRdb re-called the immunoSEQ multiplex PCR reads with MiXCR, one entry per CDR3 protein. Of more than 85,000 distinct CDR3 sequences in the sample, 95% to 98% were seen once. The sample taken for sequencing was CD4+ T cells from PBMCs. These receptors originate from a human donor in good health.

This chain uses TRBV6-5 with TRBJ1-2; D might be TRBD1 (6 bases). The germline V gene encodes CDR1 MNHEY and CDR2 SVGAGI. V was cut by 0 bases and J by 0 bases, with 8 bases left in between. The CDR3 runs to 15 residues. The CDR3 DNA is TGTGCCAGCAGTTACTCGCCAGGGGCTAACTATGGCTACACCTTC. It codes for CASSYSPGANYGYTF.

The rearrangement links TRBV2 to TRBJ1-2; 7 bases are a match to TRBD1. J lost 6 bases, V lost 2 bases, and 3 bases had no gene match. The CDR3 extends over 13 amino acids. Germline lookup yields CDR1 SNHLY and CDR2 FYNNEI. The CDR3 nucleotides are TGTGCCAGCAGTGAAATACAGGGGAATGGCTACACCTTC. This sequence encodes CASSEIQGNGYTF.

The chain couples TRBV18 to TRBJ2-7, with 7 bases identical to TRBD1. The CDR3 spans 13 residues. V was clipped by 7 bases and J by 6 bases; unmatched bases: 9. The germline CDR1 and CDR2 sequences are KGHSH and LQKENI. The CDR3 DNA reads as TGTGCCAGCTACGGGACAGAGTCTAGCGAGCAGTACTTC. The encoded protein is CASYGTESSEQYF.

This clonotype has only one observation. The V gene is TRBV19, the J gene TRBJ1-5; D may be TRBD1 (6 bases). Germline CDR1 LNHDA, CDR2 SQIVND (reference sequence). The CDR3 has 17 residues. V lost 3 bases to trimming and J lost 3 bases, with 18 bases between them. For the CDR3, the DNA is TGTGCCAGTAGTATCATCTCCGCACAGGGTCTCAATCAGCCCCAGCATTTT. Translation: CASSIISAQGLNQPQHF. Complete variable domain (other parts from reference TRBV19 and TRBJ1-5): DGGITQSPKYLFRKEGQNVTLSCEQNLNHDAMYWYRQDPGQGLRLIYYSQIVNDFQKGDIAEGYSVSREKKESFPLTVTSAQKNPTAFYLCASSIISAQGLNQPQHFGDGTRLSIL.

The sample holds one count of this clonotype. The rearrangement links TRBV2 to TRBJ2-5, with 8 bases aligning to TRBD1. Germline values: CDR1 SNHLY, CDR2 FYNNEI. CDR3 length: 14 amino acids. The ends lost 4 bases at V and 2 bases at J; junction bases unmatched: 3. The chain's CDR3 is CASSGQGTQETQYF. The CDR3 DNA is TGTGCCAGCAGTGGACAGGGGACACAAGAGACCCAGTACTTC.

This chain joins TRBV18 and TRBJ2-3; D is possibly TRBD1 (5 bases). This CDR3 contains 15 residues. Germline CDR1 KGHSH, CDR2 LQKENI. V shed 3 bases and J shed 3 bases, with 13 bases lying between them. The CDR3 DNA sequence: TGTGCCAGCTCACCGCGGCAGGGTAATACAGATACGCAGTATTTT. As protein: CASSPRQGNTDTQYF.

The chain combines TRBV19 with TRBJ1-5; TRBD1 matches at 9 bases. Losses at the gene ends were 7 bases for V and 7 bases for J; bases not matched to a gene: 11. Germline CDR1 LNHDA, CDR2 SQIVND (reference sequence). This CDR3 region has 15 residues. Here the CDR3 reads CASTLGQGRGQPQHF. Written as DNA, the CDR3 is TGTGCCAGTACCCTAGGACAGGGGCGAGGACAGCCCCAGCATTTT.

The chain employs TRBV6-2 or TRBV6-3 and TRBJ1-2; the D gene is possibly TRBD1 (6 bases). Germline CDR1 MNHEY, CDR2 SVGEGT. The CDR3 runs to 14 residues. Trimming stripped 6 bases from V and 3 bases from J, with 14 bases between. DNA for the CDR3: TGTGCCAGCAGCGACAACAGGGTCTACTATGGCTACACCTTC. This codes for CASSDNRVYYGYTF.

In DNA, the CDR3 is TGTGCCAGCAGTGAGGGAGGGAATGGCTACACCTTC. Translating gives CASSEGGNGYTF. The chain combines TRBV6-1 with TRBJ1-2; no reliable D call. CDR1 and CDR2 from the germline V gene are MNHNS and SASEGT. This CDR3 spans 12 amino acids. Trimming cost V 3 bases and J 6 bases, with 8 bases left between them.

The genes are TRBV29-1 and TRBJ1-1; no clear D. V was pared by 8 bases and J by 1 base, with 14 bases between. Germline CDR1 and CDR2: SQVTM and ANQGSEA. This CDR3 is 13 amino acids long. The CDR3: CSFDSGPNTEAFF. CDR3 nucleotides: TGCAGCTTCGACTCAGGACCGAACACTGAAGCTTTCTTT.

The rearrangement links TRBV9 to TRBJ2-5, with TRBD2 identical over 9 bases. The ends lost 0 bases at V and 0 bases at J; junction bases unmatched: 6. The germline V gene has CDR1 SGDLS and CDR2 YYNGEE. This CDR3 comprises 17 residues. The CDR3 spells CASSVATSGGNQETQYF. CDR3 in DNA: TGTGCCAGCAGCGTAGCTACGAGCGGGGGGAACCAAGAGACCCAGTACTTC.

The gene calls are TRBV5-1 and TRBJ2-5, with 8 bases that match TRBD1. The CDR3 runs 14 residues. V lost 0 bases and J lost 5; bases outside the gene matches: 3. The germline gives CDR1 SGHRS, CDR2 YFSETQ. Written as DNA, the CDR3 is TGCGCCAGCAGCTTGGAGGACAGGGACGAGACCCAGTACTTC. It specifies CASSLEDRDETQYF.

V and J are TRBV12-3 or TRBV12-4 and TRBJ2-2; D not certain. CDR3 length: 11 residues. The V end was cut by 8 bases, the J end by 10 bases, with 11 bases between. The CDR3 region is CASSLDVELFF. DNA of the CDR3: TGTGCCAGCTCCCTAGACGTGGAGCTGTTTTTT.

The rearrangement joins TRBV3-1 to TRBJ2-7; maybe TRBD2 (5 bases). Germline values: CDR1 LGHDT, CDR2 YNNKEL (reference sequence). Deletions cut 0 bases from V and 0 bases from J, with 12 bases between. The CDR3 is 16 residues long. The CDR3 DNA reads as TGTGCCAGCAGCCAAGAAATTCGAGGGATCTCCTACGAGCAGTACTTC. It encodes CASSQEIRGISYEQYF.

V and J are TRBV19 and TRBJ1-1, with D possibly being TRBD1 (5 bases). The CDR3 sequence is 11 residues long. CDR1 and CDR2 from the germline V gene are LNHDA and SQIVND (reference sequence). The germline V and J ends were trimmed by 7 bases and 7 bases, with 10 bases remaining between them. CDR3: CASTRGREAFF. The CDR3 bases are TGTGCCAGTACCCGGGGACGTGAAGCTTTCTTT.

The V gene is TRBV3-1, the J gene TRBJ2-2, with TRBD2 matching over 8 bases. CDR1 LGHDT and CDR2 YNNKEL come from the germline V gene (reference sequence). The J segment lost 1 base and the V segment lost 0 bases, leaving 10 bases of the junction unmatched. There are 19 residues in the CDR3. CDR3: CASSQEDRLAGGNTGELFF. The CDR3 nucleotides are TGTGCCAGCAGCCAAGAAGATCGGCTAGCGGGTGGGAACACCGGGGAGCTGTTTTTT.

The CDR3 here is CASSQAGGFYEQYF. As DNA, the CDR3 is TGTGCCAGCAGCCAGGCAGGGGGTTTCTACGAGCAGTACTTC. The rearrangement joins TRBV3-1 to TRBJ2-7; the match to TRBD1 covers 7 bases. There are 14 residues in the CDR3. Germline-derived CDR1 and CDR2 are LGHDT and YNNKEL (reference sequence). V trimming: 3 bases; J trimming: 3 bases; junction bases outside the gene matches: 5.

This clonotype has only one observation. The CDR3 bases are TGCGCCAGCAGCCACGCCGGGACATCAACCTACGAGCAGTACTTC. Amino acid sequence: CASSHAGTSTYEQYF. This chain links TRBV4-1 with TRBJ2-7; possible D gene TRBD1, 6 bases. The V end lost 3 bases, the J end lost 2 bases, and 14 bases lay between the germline ends. Germline assignment: CDR1 MGHRA and CDR2 YSYEKL. The CDR3 length is 15 residues.

This chain's CDR3 is CASSQRTSYEQFF. In nucleotides, the CDR3 is TGTGCCAGCAGCCAACGGACAAGTTATGAGCAGTTCTTC. This chain uses TRBV3-1 with TRBJ2-1, with a tentative D call TRBD1 (5 bases). Per germline, CDR1 LGHDT and CDR2 YNNKEL (reference sequence). Deletions cut 2 bases from V and 8 bases from J, with 10 bases between. There are 13 residues in the CDR3.